This T cell receptor (beta chain) was identified in a study of blood T cell repertoires in COVID-19. Study overall: There were acute and convalescent COVID-19 samples, and they came from the United States, Italy and Spain. The analysed material was cDNA or gDNA that came from T cells, B-cell-depleted T cells, or PBMCs.

CDR1 and CDR2 (germline): MNHEY, SVGAGI. Losses at the gene ends were 5 bases for V and 2 bases for J; bases not matched to a gene: 5. This CDR3 is 15 amino acids long. The authors' processing: From reference gene primer amplification, estimates of nucleated cell counts were derived. Assay: immunoSEQ multiplex PCR; the TCRdb copy retains only in-frame clones and omits some. Clonal size and the V and J genes are those of that table, whereas D and trimming came from the DNA. The sample comprises a few hundred thousand clones, over 75% of which are singletons, and approximately 7.9% rests with the top ten.

The chain carries TRBV6-5 and TRBJ2-1; 8 bases line up with TRBD2. The TCR was taken from a human donor in a cohort sampled during active COVID-19. Sequencing was done on a sample of peripheral blood. The CDR3 reads CASSTSGAAYNEQFF. DNA for the CDR3: TGTGCCAGCAGTACTAGCGGAGCAGCCTACAATGAGCAGTTCTTC.